At least ten counts were recorded for the clone carrying this TCR beta chain. The antigen is undetermined. The source of the sample is a study of T cell repertoires in cytomegalovirus infection. Study details: CMV epitopes in the study were HLA-C-restricted (recently identified) and HLA-B-restricted (well studied). Indications came from public TCR beta signatures; they pointed to CMV infection and to a matching HLA type. Study-level points and caveats: The response measured ex vivo was dominated by TCR beta clonotypes (HLA-C-restricted and CMV-specific). Cumulative public TCR beta family frequency identified CMV carriers with the relevant HLA.

TCRdb passed the reads through MiXCR, listing each CDR3 protein once. The sample has fewer than 850,000 distinct CDR3 sequences, 25% to 30% seen once. Germline CDR1 MGHDK, CDR2 SYGVNS. CDR3 length: 14 residues. Trimming cost V 4 bases and J 6 bases, with 13 bases left between them. The TCR sequence derives from a human donor in good health (CMV status not recorded). Some clones in this sample may be carry-over from other donors' samples. The specimen comprised cultured CD8+ T cells from PBMCs, sampled from culture after CMV antigen stimulation. The J gene is TRBJ2-1, the V gene TRBV25-1; D gene ambiguous. The DNA for the CDR3 is TGTGCCAGCAGTGCCCTTCCCCCCTTCAATGAGCAGTTCTTC. Translated, it gives CASSALPPFNEQFF.